What follows is one T cell receptor beta chain and its context. This sample was included in a study of Ad26.COV2.S vaccination and SARS-CoV-2 variants. This CDR3 has 15 amino acids. Treatment defined: some 19 received Ad26.COV2.S at low or high dose, single or two shots; several received placebo; per-sample allocation not given. The study sampled participants on day 63 after the first vaccine or placebo injection. Sequencing was performed with immunoSEQ multiplex PCR; in TCRdb, only in-frame clones are kept and a portion is missing. Among approximately 480,000 clones listed, 87% were seen once. This rearrangement joins TRBV21-1 to TRBJ2-1; TRBD2 was called by the table and not checked on the DNA. TRBV21-1 is described as a pseudogene. The specimen comprised peripheral blood, sampled in a trial of Ad26.COV2.S vaccine versus placebo. This receptor was obtained from a person between 18 and 59 years old who received the Ad26.COV2.S COVID-19 vaccine or a placebo. The CDR3 protein is CASTKTTSGNNEQFF. The DNA of the CDR3 is TGTGCCAGCACCAAGACGACTAGCGGAAACAATGAGCAGTTCTTC.